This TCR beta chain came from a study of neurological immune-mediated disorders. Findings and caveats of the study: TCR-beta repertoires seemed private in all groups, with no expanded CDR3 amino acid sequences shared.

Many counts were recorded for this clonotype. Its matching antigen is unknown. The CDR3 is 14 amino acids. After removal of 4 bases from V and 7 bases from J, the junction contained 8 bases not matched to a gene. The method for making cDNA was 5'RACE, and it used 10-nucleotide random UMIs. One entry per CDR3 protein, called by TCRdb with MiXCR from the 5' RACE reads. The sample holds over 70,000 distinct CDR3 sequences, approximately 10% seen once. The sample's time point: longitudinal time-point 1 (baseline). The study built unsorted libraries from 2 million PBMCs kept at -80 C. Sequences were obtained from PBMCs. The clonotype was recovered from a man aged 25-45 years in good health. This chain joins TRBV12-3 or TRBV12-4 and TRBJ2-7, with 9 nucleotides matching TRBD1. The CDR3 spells CASSSKTGGKEQYF. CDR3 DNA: TGTGCCAGCAGTTCGAAGACAGGGGGAAAGGAGCAGTACTTC.